The source of this T cell receptor (beta chain) is a study of blood T cell repertoires in COVID-19. This clone was observed a few times. As originally analysed: Amplification with reference gene primers provided the estimates of nucleated cell counts. TCRdb keeps only in-frame clones here, not all; method: immunoSEQ multiplex PCR. The V and J calls and clone size come from that table; D and trimming were worked out from the DNA. The repertoire consists of approximately 100,000 clones, with around 80% occurring once and the leading ten covering more than 9%. The CDR3 covers 15 residues. Trimming removed 5 bases from V and 4 bases from J; junction bases left unmatched: 7. Germline lookup yields CDR1 SGHVS and CDR2 FQNEAQ.

This sequence was found in a man aged 65 to 79 with acute or convalescent COVID-19. The chain uses TRBV7-8 and TRBJ2-2, with 7 bases identical to TRBD1. The sequenced sample was peripheral blood. This CDR3 reads CASSLGTAPTGELFF. DNA for the CDR3: TGTGCCAGCAGCCTCGGGACAGCCCCCACCGGGGAGCTGTTTTTT.